One and the same sample provided the 22 T cell receptor beta chains below, sequenced in a study of blood T cell repertoires in COVID-19. The assay was immunoSEQ multiplex PCR, and TCRdb's table has in-frame clones only and misses some. Here the sample spans about 74,000 clones, approximately 85% being singletons. Source material: peripheral blood. The receptors were gathered from a man aged 50 or older with acute or convalescent COVID-19.

This clone was observed a few times. The chain carries TRBV7-8 and TRBJ1-4, with 8 bases lining up with TRBD1. V lost 5 bases to trimming and J lost 4 bases; unmatched junction nucleotides: 3. CDR1 SGHVS and CDR2 FQNEAQ come from the germline V gene. The CDR3 has 14 residues. The CDR3: CASSGQGLNEKLFF. The CDR3 DNA reads as TGTGCCAGCAGCGGACAGGGCCTTAATGAAAAACTGTTTTTT.

This clone was seen only once. The chain links TRBV3-1 (or the pseudogene TRBV3-2) to TRBJ2-7; no clear D gene. Trimming shortened V by 3 bases and J by 3 bases, and 12 bases separated the two germline ends. Germline values: CDR1 LGHDT, CDR2 YNNKEL (reference sequence). This CDR3 has 14 amino acids. This chain's CDR3 is CASSHETTGYEQYF. As DNA, the CDR3 is TGTGCCAGCAGCCACGAAACGACTGGCTACGAGCAGTACTTC.

The V and J genes are TRBV6-5 and TRBJ1-5; 10 nucleotides agree with TRBD1. The CDR3 runs to 13 residues. Germline assignment: CDR1 MNHEY and CDR2 SVGAGI. Germline trimming cut 8 bases from V and 6 bases from J; bases unmatched to any gene: 4. The chain's CDR3 is CASGTGVGQPQHF. The CDR3, as DNA: TGTGCCAGCGGGACAGGGGTTGGTCAGCCCCAGCATTTT.

In this sample, this clone turned up once. The chain combines TRBV5-6 with TRBJ2-7; D perhaps matches TRBD1 (6 bases). Germline lookup yields CDR1 SGHDT and CDR2 YYEEEE. Deletions cut 6 bases from V and 3 bases from J, with 16 bases between. This CDR3 is 14 amino acids long. CDR3 sequence reads: CASTSDLGGYEQYF. DNA for the CDR3: TGTGCCAGCACCTCTGACCTAGGGGGCTACGAGCAGTACTTC.

This rearrangement joins TRBV5-1 to TRBJ1-4, with D possibly TRBD1 on 5 matching bases. This CDR3 has 15 amino acids. V was pared by 1 base and J by 8 bases, with 15 bases between. Germline V gene lookup returns CDR1 SGHRS and CDR2 YFSETQ. CDR3 in DNA: TGCGCCAGCAGCTTGAATCCCCAGGGAGGAGAAAAACTGTTTTTT. It translates to CASSLNPQGGEKLFF. The full variable domain, its missing parts supplied by reference TRBV5-1 and TRBJ1-4, is KAGVTQTPRYLIKTRGQQVTLSCSPISGHRSVSWYQQTPGQGLQFLFEYFSETQRNKGNFPGRFSGRQFSNSRSEMNVSTLELGDSALYLCASSLNPQGGEKLFFGSGTQLSVL.

Details on this clone: At one end, the junction sequence differs from germline, possibly due to a read error. V and J are TRBV6-1 and TRBJ2-4, with 11 bases that match TRBD2. Germline V lookup: CDR1 MNHNS, CDR2 SASEGT. This CDR3 has 19 amino acids. Here the CDR3 reads CASSKATGGPTSGVYIQYF. The CDR3 DNA is TGTGCCAGCAGTAAAGCGACAGGGGGTCCGACTAGCGGGGTGTACATTCAGTACTTC.

V and J are TRBV6-5 and TRBJ2-2; 7 positions match TRBD1. Looked up from germline, CDR1 is MNHEY and CDR2 is SVGAGI. The V gene end was trimmed by 5 bases and the J gene end by 3 bases; junction bases not matched to a gene: 3. The CDR3 runs to 14 residues. The CDR3 DNA reads as TGTGCCAGCAGTCGACAGGGTTACACCGGGGAGCTGTTTTTT. This sequence encodes CASSRQGYTGELFF.

DNA for the CDR3: TGTGCCAGCAGTAGACAGGGGTCCTACGAGCAGTACGTC. Amino acids: CASSRQGSYEQYV. This chain uses TRBV6-6 with TRBJ2-7, with 8 nucleotides matching TRBD1. V lost 5 bases and J lost 1; bases outside the gene matches: 1. Germline V gene data show CDR1 as MNHNY and CDR2 as SVGAGI (reference sequence). The CDR3 loop spans 13 amino acids.

Notes on this clone: Because the CDR3 is missing its conserved closing phenylalanine or tryptophan, this is likely a read error. Because the CDR3's place on the DNA is in doubt, the DNA is left out and the CDR3 is given as listed by TCRdb. The rearrangement joins TRBV24-1 to TRBJ1-6; the table's D call TRBD1 went unverified against the DNA. The CDR3 has 11 residues if both end residues are counted. Germline CDR1 is KGHDR and CDR2 is SFDVKD. Here the CDR3 reads CATNSTPQVLS.

This chain links TRBV2 with TRBJ2-2; 10 bases align to TRBD2. Germline values: CDR1 SNHLY, CDR2 FYNNEI. CDR3 length equals 18 residues. V lost 6 bases to trimming and J lost 7 bases; unmatched junction nucleotides: 17. CDR3: CASSKERAGGPSGGELFF. In DNA form, the CDR3 reads TGTGCCAGCAGCAAGGAGCGAGCGGGGGGGCCCAGCGGCGGGGAGCTGTTTTTT.

The chain carries TRBV10-3 and TRBJ2-1, with D perhaps matching TRBD2 (6 bases). Germline assignment: CDR1 ENHRY and CDR2 SYGVKD. Trimming cost V 4 bases and J 4 bases, with 8 bases left between them. The CDR3 sequence is 13 residues long. The CDR3 sequence is CAISVSGYNEQFF. The CDR3 DNA is TGTGCCATCAGTGTTAGCGGATACAATGAGCAGTTCTTC.

This sequence joins TRBV9 and TRBJ2-2; 8 bases fit TRBD2. Germline V gives CDR1 SGDLS, CDR2 YYNGEE. The J segment lost 0 bases and the V segment lost 3 bases, leaving 1 base of the junction unmatched. The CDR3 has 15 residues. The CDR3 here is CASSGAGANTGELFF. The DNA of the CDR3 is TGTGCCAGCAGCGGAGCGGGGGCGAACACCGGGGAGCTGTTTTTT.

This chain joins TRBV24-1 and TRBJ2-7; D gene ambiguous. Germline loops: CDR1 KGHDR, CDR2 SFDVKD. The CDR3 consists of 10 residues. CDR3 loop: CATRSCPENV. As DNA, the CDR3 is TGTGCCACCAGATCATGTCCGGAGAACGTC.

This clone appeared a single time. The chain is built from TRBV6-5 and TRBJ1-3, with 7 nucleotides matching TRBD1. The CDR3 runs 14 residues. Losses at the gene ends were 5 bases for V and 4 bases for J; bases not matched to a gene: 5. Germline V lookup: CDR1 MNHEY, CDR2 SVGAGI. The CDR3 coding sequence is TGTGCCAGCAGTCCCAGGGGGACGGGAAACACCATATATTTT. This codes for CASSPRGTGNTIYF.

The gene calls are TRBV27 and TRBJ1-2; 8 bases fit TRBD1. The CDR3 loop spans 13 amino acids. The germline V gene has CDR1 MNHEY and CDR2 SMNVEV (reference sequence). With V trimmed by 6 bases and J by 4 bases, 4 bases remained unmatched. The CDR3 coding sequence is TGTGCCAGCAGAAAACAGGGGGTCTATGGCTACACCTTC. Protein: CASRKQGVYGYTF.

The chain joins TRBV2 to TRBJ2-3; possible D gene TRBD2, 5 bases. This CDR3 is 13 amino acids long. V lost 11 bases and J lost 3, with 15 bases in between. CDR1 is SNHLY, CDR2 FYNNEI, per germline. The chain's CDR3 is CAGDEGRTDTQYF. The CDR3 DNA sequence: TGTGCCGGAGACGAGGGCCGTACAGATACGCAGTATTTT.

The rearrangement links TRBV29-1 to TRBJ1-2; weak D call: TRBD1 (5 bases). CDR3 length: 13 residues. V was pared by 2 bases and J by 7 bases, with 14 bases between. From germline, CDR1 is SQVTM and CDR2 ANQGSEA. The DNA for the CDR3 is TGCAGCGTTGAACCCCTGCAGGGTAGTGGCTACACCTTC. Protein: CSVEPLQGSGYTF.

This chain uses TRBV5-1 with TRBJ2-3, with D tentatively TRBD2 (5 bases). V gave up 3 bases and J gave up 1 base, with 9 bases separating them. CDR3 length equals 14 residues. CDR1 is SGHRS, CDR2 YFSETQ, per germline. The CDR3 nucleotides read TGCGCCAGCAGCTGGTGGGGAGGCACAGATACGCAGTATTTT. Its protein is CASSWWGGTDTQYF.

The chain has TRBV5-1 and TRBJ2-1; D may be TRBD1 (6 bases). This CDR3 region has 13 residues. CDR1 is SGHRS and CDR2 is YFSETQ in the germline V gene. The V end was cut by 2 bases, the J end by 7 bases, with 10 bases between. The DNA for the CDR3 is TGCGCCAGCAGCTTTACCACAGGGAATGAGCAGTTCTTC. It translates to CASSFTTGNEQFF.

The CDR3 spells CASRPLTGSYEQYV. The DNA for the CDR3 is TGTGCCAGTAGACCACTGACAGGAAGCTACGAGCAGTACGTC. The chain is built from TRBV19 and TRBJ2-7; D is possibly TRBD1 (6 bases). CDR1 and CDR2 (germline): LNHDA, SQIVND (reference sequence). There are 14 residues in the CDR3. V was clipped by 6 bases and J by 3 bases, with 15 bases between them.

CDR3 amino acids: CAWSVGAGSNEKLFF. The CDR3 nucleotides read TGTGCCTGGAGTGTAGGAGCGGGGTCGAATGAAAAACTGTTTTTT. V usage is TRBV30 and J usage is TRBJ1-4; the D is unclear. Germline loops: CDR1 GTSNPN, CDR2 SVGIG (reference sequence). The CDR3 sequence is 15 residues long. V shed 0 bases and J shed 5 bases, with 13 bases lying between them.

The chain recombines TRBV7-2 with TRBJ1-3; TRBD1 aligns across 9 bases. Germline V lookup: CDR1 SGHTA, CDR2 FQGNSA. The trim removed 2 bases at V and 0 bases at J, leaving 2 bases unmatched. CDR3 length equals 16 residues. Here the CDR3 DNA reads TGTGCCAGCAGCTTACGGGACAGGGTCTCTGGAAACACCATATATTTT. Protein sequence: CASSLRDRVSGNTIYF.